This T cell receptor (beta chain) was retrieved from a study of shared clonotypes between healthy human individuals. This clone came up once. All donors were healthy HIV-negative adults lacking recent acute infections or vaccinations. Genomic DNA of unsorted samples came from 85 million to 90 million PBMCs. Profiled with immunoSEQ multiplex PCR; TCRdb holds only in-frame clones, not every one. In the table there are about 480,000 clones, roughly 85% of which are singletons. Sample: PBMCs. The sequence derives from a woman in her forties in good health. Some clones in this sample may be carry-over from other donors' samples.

In DNA, the CDR3 is TGTGCCAGCAGCTTAGCGGGCCCCCGGAATACGCAGTATTTT. The encoded protein is CASSLAGPRNTQYF. The chain recombines TRBV7-2 with TRBJ2-3; no reliable D call. The CDR3 contains 14 residues. Germline V gene sequence: CDR1 SGHTA, CDR2 FQGNSA. The ends were cut back, 0 bases at V and 7 bases at J, with 11 bases in the middle.